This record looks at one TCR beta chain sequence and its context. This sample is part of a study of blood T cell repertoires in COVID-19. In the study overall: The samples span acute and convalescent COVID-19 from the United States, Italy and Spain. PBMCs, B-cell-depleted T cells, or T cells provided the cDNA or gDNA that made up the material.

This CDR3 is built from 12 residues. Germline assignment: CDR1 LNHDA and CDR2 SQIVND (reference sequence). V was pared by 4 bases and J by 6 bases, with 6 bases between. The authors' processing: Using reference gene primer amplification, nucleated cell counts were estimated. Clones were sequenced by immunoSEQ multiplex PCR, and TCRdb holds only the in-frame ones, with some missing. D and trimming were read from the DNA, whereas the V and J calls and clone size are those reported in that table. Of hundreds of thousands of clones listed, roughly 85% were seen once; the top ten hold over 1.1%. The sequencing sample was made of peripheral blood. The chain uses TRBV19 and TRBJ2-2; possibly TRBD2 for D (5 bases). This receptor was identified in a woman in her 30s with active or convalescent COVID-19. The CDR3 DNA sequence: TGTGCCAGTAGTACGAGGGCCGGGGAGCTGTTTTTT. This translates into CASSTRAGELFF.